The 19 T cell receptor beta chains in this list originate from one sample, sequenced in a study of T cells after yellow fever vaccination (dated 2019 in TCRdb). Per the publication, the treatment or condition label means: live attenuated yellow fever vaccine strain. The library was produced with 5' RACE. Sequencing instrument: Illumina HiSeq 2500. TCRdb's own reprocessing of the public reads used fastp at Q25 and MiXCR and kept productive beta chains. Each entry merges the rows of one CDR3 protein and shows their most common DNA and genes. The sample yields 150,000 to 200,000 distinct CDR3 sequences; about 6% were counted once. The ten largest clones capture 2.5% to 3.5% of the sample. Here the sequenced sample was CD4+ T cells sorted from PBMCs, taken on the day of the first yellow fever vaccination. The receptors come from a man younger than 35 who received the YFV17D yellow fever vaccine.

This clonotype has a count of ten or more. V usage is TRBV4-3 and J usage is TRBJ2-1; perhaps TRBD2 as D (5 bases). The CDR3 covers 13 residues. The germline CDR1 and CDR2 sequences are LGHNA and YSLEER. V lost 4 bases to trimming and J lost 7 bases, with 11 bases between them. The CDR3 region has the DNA TGCGCCAGCAGCCCCGAGGGCAGGAATGAGCAGTTCTTC. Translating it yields CASSPEGRNEQFF.

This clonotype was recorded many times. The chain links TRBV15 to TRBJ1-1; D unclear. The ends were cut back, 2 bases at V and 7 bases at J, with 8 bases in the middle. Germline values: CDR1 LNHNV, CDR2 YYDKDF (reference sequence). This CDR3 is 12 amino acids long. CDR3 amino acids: CATSRPGYEAFF. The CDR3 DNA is TGTGCCACCAGCAGACCGGGATATGAAGCTTTCTTT.

The CDR3 coding sequence is TGCGCCAGCAGCCGGGACGCTAACTATGGCTACACCTTC. Protein product: CASSRDANYGYTF. The chain combines TRBV5-1 with TRBJ1-2; D is possibly TRBD1 (5 bases). V gave up 4 bases and J gave up 0 bases, with 7 bases separating them. The CDR3 is made up of 13 amino acids. Germline-derived CDR1 and CDR2 are SGHRS and YFSETQ.

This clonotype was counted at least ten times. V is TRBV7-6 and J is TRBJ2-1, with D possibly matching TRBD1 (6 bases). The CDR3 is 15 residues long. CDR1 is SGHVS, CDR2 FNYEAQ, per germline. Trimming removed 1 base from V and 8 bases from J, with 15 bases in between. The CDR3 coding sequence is TGTGCCAGCAGCTTAGAGGATGGCAGGGGACATGAGCAGTTCTTC. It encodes CASSLEDGRGHEQFF.

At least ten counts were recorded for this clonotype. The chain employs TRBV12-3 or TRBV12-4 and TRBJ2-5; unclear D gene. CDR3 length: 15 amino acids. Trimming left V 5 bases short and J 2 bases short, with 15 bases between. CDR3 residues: CASSPRPGPQETQYF. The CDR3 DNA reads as TGTGCCAGCAGTCCACGGCCGGGCCCACAAGAGACCCAGTACTTC.

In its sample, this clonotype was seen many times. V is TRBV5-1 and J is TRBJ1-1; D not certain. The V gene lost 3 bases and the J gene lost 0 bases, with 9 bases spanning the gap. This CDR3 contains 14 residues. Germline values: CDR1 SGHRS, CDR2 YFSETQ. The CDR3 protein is CASSSSGMNTEAFF. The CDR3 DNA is TGCGCCAGCAGCTCGTCGGGGATGAACACTGAAGCTTTCTTT. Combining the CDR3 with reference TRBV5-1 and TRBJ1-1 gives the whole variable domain KAGVTQTPRYLIKTRGQQVTLSCSPISGHRSVSWYQQTPGQGLQFLFEYFSETQRNKGNFPGRFSGRQFSNSRSEMNVSTLELGDSALYLCASSSSGMNTEAFFGQGTRLTVV.

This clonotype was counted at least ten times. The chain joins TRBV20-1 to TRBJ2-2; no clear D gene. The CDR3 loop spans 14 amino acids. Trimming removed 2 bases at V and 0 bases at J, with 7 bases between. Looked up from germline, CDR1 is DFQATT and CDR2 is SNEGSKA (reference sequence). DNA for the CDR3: TGCAGTGCTAGACCTACCCCGAACACCGGGGAGCTGTTTTTT. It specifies CSARPTPNTGELFF.

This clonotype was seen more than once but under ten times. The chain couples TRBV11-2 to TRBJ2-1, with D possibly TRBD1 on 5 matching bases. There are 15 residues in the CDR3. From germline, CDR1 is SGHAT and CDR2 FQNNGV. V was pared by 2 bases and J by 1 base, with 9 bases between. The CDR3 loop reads CASSLQGRSYNEQFF. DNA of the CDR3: TGTGCCAGCAGCTTACAGGGAAGGTCCTACAATGAGCAGTTCTTC.

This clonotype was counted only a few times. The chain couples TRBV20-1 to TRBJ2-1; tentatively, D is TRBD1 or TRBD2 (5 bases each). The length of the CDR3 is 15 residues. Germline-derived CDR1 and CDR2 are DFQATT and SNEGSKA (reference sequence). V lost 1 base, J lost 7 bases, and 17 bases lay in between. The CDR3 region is CSARVAGLRGNEQFF. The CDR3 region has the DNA TGCAGTGCTAGAGTTGCAGGGCTGCGAGGGAATGAGCAGTTCTTC.

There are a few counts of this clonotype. DNA of the CDR3: TGTGCCAGCAGCTTAGAAGCTTTCTCTGGAAACACCATATATTTT. This translates into CASSLEAFSGNTIYF. V is TRBV7-9 and J is TRBJ1-3; D is ambiguous. This CDR3 has 15 residues. Germline V lookup: CDR1 SEHNR, CDR2 FQNEAQ (reference sequence). Trimming shortened V by 1 base and J by 0 bases, and 7 bases separated the two germline ends.

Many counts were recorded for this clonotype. In DNA, the CDR3 is TGTGCCAGCACCGGGACTGTCGAAGCTTTCTTT. Translation gives CASTGTVEAFF. The chain employs TRBV28 and TRBJ1-1; weak D call: TRBD1 (5 bases). Trimming left V 7 bases short and J 8 bases short, with 11 bases between. The CDR3 sequence is 11 residues long. Germline loops: CDR1 MDHEN, CDR2 SYDVKM.

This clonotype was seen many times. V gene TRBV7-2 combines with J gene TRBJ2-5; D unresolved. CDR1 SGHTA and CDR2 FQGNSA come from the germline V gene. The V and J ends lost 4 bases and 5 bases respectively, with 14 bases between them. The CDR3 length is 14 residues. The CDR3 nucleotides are TGTGCCAGCAGCTGGCGGCTGGGCCTGGAGACCCAGTACTTC. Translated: CASSWRLGLETQYF.

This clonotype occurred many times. The CDR3, as DNA: TGCGCCAGCAGTGAGAGGCGGTTCGAGACCCAGTACTTC. Translation gives CASSERRFETQYF. The chain joins TRBV10-1 to TRBJ2-5; D is undetermined. Germline loops: CDR1 WNHNN, CDR2 SYGVQD (reference sequence). The ends were cut back, 2 bases at V and 5 bases at J, with 9 bases in the middle. The CDR3 spans 13 residues.

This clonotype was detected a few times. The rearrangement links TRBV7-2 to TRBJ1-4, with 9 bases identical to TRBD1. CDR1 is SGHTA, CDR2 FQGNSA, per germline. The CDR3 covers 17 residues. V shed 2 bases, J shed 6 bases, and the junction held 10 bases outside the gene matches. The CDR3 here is CASSLNGPGTGYEKLFF. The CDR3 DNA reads TGTGCCAGCAGCTTAAATGGCCCCGGGACAGGGTATGAAAAACTGTTTTTT.

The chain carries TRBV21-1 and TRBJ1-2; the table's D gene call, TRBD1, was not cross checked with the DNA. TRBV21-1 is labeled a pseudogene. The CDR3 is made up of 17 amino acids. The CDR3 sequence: CASSARKTGRTNYGYTF. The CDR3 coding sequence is TGTGCCAGCAGCGCCCGTAAGACAGGAAGGACTAACTATGGCTACACCTTC.

The CDR3 loop is CASSYQGGRSAYEQYF. CDR3 nucleotide sequence: TGTGCCAGCAGTTACCAGGGTGGGCGGTCAGCTTACGAGCAGTACTTC. V gene TRBV6-5 combines with J gene TRBJ2-7; maybe TRBD1 (5 bases). With 2 bases removed from V and 4 bases from J, the gap between germline ends came to 18 bases. CDR1 is MNHEY, CDR2 SVGAGI, per germline. This CDR3 comprises 16 residues.

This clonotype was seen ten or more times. CDR3 DNA: TGTGCCAGCAGCTTAGGTGGACCAGGGGGTAGTTCTAATCAGCCCCAGCATTTT. It translates to CASSLGGPGGSSNQPQHF. The chain employs TRBV11-2 and TRBJ1-5; TRBD1 matches at 7 bases. After removal of 1 base from V and 4 bases from J, the junction contained 13 bases not matched to a gene. Per germline, CDR1 SGHAT and CDR2 FQNNGV. The CDR3 has 18 residues.

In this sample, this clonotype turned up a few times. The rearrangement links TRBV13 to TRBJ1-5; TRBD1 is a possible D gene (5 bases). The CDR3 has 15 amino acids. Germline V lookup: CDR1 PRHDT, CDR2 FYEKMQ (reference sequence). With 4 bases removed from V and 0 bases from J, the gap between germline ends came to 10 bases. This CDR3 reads CASSSLRVSNQPQHF. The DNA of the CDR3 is TGTGCCAGCAGCTCGCTCAGGGTTAGCAATCAGCCCCAGCATTTT.

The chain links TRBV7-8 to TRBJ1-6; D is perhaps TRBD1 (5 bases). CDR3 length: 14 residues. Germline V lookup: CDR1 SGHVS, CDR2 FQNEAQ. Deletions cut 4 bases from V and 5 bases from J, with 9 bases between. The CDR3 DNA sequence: TGTGCCAGCAGCTCGGCAGGGAATAATTCACCCCTCCACTTT. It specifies CASSSAGNNSPLHF.